This T cell receptor beta chain was captured by sequencing in a study of T cells in Graves' hyperthyroidism and ophthalmopathy. With respect to this clonotype: Its antigen is currently unknown.

Absent ophthalmopathy progression within 18 months defined stable Graves' hyperthyroidism. Any patient presenting with uncontrolled infection, other autoimmune disease, pregnancy or lactation was left out. Regarding the study as a whole: In the blood, most expanded thyroid clonotypes above 0.001 appeared as well. With a median lead of around 6.7 months before onset, the model predicted ophthalmopathy.

RNA transcripts provided the source from which TCR beta CDR3 regions were amplified. A first-round RT-PCR of the TCR CDR3 used the HTBI primer set. TCRdb reprocessed the multiplex PCR reads with MiXCR, giving one entry per CDR3 protein. The sample consists of about 610,000 distinct CDR3 sequences, more than 45% of them appearing once. Germline lookup yields CDR1 SSHAT and CDR2 FNYEAQ (reference sequence). This CDR3 comprises 14 residues. The chain links TRBV7-7 to TRBJ2-5; TRBD2 aligns across 7 bases. The sample consisted of peripheral blood or thyroid tissue (not recorded which). The TCR sequence derives from a woman aged 18 to 35 with Graves' hyperthyroidism. CDR3 loop: CASSRTSTLETQYF. The CDR3 nucleotides read TGTGCTAGTTCGCGGACTAGTACGTTGGAGACCCAGTACTTC.